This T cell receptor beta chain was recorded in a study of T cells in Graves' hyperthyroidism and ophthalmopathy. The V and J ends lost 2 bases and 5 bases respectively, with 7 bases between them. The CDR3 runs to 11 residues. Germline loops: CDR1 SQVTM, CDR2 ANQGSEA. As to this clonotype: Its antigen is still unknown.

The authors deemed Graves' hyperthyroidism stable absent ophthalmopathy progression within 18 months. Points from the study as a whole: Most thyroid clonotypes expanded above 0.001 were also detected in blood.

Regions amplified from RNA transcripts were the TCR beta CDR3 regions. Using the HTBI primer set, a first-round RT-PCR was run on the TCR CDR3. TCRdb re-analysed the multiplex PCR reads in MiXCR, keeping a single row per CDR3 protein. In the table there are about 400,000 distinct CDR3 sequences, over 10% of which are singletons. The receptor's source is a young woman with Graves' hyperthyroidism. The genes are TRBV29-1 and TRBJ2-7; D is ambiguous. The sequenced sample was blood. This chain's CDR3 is CSVEISDEQYF. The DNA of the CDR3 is TGCAGCGTTGAAATTTCGGACGAGCAGTACTTC.